This TCR beta chain was sequenced during a study of T cell repertoires in cytomegalovirus infection. Study at large: Both recently identified HLA-C-restricted and well-studied HLA-B-restricted CMV epitopes were used in the study. Public TCR beta signatures marked donors with CMV infection and the matching HLA.

Ten or more counts support this clonotype. Its specificity is not known. This CDR3 comprises 14 residues. Trimming pared 5 bases from V and 7 bases from J, leaving 16 bases between. Germline CDR1 is SEHNR and CDR2 is FQNEAQ (reference sequence). Broader study findings: Identification of carriers of CMV plus the relevant HLA was performed using cumulative public TCR beta family frequency. In two of eight donors, the top clonotype was HLA-C-restricted CMV-specific.

Each CDR3 protein is one row after TCRdb ran MiXCR on the reads. The sample consists of about 920,000 distinct CDR3 sequences, 25% to 40% of them appearing once. This TCR came from a human donor in good health (CMV status not recorded). Some clones in this sample may be carry-over from other donors' samples. The V and J genes are TRBV7-9 and TRBJ2-3; D not certain. The sequenced sample was cultured CD8+ T cells from PBMCs, obtained from culture after CMV antigen stimulation. The CDR3 sequence: CASSHLTTTNTQYF. The CDR3, as DNA: TGTGCCAGCAGCCACTTGACGACAACCAATACGCAGTATTTT.